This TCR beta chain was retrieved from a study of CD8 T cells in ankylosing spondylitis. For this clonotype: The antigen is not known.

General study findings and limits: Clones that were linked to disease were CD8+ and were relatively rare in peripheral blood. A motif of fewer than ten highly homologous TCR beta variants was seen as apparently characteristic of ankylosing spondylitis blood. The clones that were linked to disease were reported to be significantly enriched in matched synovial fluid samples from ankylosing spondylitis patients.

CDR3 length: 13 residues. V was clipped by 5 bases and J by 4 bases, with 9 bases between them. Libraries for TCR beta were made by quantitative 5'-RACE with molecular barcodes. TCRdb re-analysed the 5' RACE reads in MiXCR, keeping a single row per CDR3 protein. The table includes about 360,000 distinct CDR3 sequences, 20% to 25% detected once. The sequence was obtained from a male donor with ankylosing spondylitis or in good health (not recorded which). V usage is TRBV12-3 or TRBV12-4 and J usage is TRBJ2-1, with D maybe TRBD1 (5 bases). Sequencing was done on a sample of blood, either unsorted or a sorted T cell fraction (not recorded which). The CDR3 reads CASSNGQYNEQFF. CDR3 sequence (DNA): TGTGCCAGCAGTAACGGACAATACAATGAGCAGTTCTTC.